This paragraph covers one TCR beta chain sequence. The antigen is undetermined. The CDR3 has 13 residues. Germline V gene sequence: CDR1 SGHRS, CDR2 YFSETQ. The authors generated TCR beta cDNA through 5'RACE template switching with UMIs. TCRdb reanalyzed the 5' RACE reads and collapses them to one entry per CDR3 protein, without DNA. With approximately 550,000 distinct CDR3 sequences in the sample, the ten largest clones hold approximately 3.5%. This sample is drawn from a study of T cells expressing NK-cell markers. Across the whole study: The authors derived TCR beta repertoires from sorted CD3+CD56+NKG2C+, CD3+CD56+NKG2C- and CD3+CD56-NKG2C+ T cells.

Study-level findings and limits: Six or seven donors had dominant NKG2C+ clonotypes that comprised roughly 1.0-7.5% of their CD8+ T cells. These same clonotypes (in a handful of donors) also led the CD3+CD56-NKG2C+ fraction.

Sequenced: blood T cells: a sorted CD56 or NKG2C T cell subset, CD4+ or CD8+ T cells, or bulk PBMC T cells (not recorded which). The V and J genes are TRBV5-1 and TRBJ2-7; no DNA is available, so the TRBD1 call from TCRdb remains unchecked. This sequence originates from a man aged 18 to 30 in good health. The CDR3 protein is CASSSDRAREQYF.